The 12 T cell receptor beta chains presented below share a single source sample, sequenced in a study of response to subunit inactivated influenza vaccine. TCRdb itself ran the RT-PCR reads through MiXCR, one entry per CDR3 protein. The sample carries hundreds of thousands of distinct CDR3 sequences, 14% recorded once. This material consisted of PBMCs from blood, taken roughly 2 weeks before vaccination. Receptor source: a middle-aged man who received an inactivated influenza vaccine.

This clonotype was detected a few times. The chain joins TRBV4-3 to TRBJ2-1; no definite D call. Germline V lookup: CDR1 LGHNA, CDR2 YSLEER. The V and J ends lost 0 bases and 0 bases respectively, with 9 bases between them. The CDR3 contains 16 residues. Here the CDR3 DNA reads TGCGCCAGCAGCCAAGATTCCCCTAGCTCCTACAATGAGCAGTTCTTC. Protein product: CASSQDSPSSYNEQFF.

This clonotype was detected a few times. V gene TRBV14 combines with J gene TRBJ2-5, with 11 bases that match TRBD2. V was pared by 1 base and J by 1 base, with 11 bases of the junction left unmatched. Germline loops: CDR1 SGHDN, CDR2 FVKESK. The CDR3 loop spans 19 amino acids. This chain's CDR3 is CASSQVGPLAGDTQETQYF. Written as DNA, the CDR3 is TGTGCCAGCAGCCAAGTTGGCCCACTAGCGGGGGACACCCAAGAGACCCAGTACTTC.

The rearrangement joins TRBV6-1 to TRBJ2-2, with D possibly being TRBD2 (7 bases). V lost 6 bases to trimming and J lost 4 bases, with 15 bases between them. Germline V gives CDR1 MNHNS, CDR2 SASEGT. The CDR3 is 15 amino acids. Here the CDR3 DNA reads TGTGCCAGCAGCACCCAGGGGAGGGGCACCGGGGAGCTGTTTTTT. It specifies CASSTQGRGTGELFF.

At least ten counts were recorded for this clonotype. The CDR3 region is CASSQDRLGGFNEQFF. The DNA of the CDR3 is TGTGCCAGCAGCCAAGATCGATTGGGGGGGTTTAATGAGCAGTTCTTC. The genes are TRBV4-2 and TRBJ2-1, with TRBD2 matching over 7 bases. V shed 0 bases and J 7 bases; nucleotides not matched to a gene: 9. This CDR3 has 16 residues. Per germline, CDR1 LGHNA and CDR2 YNFKEQ.

The V gene is TRBV10-3, the J gene TRBJ2-1, with D tentatively TRBD1 or TRBD2 (5 bases each). The CDR3 sequence is 12 residues long. With 11 bases removed from V and 8 bases from J, the gap between germline ends came to 16 bases. Germline V gene sequence: CDR1 ENHRY, CDR2 SYGVKD. CDR3 DNA sequence: TGTGCCTCCGGGTGGGGGTCGGATGAGCAGTTCTTC. Translation gives CASGWGSDEQFF.

J is TRBJ2-1 and V is TRBV7-2, with 10 bases fitting TRBD2. After removal of 2 bases from V and 7 bases from J, the junction contained 14 bases not matched to a gene. CDR3 length equals 18 residues. Germline loops: CDR1 SGHTA, CDR2 FQGNSA. The DNA for the CDR3 is TGTGCCAGCAGCTTACGCAATCCCCTAGCGGGAGATACAAATGAGCAGTTCTTC. It is translated as CASSLRNPLAGDTNEQFF.

This clonotype was found a few times. V gene TRBV6-2 or TRBV6-3 combines with J gene TRBJ1-6; D not resolved. In germline, CDR1 is MNHEY, CDR2 SVGEGT. The ends were cut back, 2 bases at V and 0 bases at J, with 11 bases in the middle. This CDR3 has 17 residues. The CDR3 DNA reads as TGTGCCAGCAGTTACCGTGGCACCAGCTCCTATAATTCACCCCTCCACTTT. Its protein product is CASSYRGTSSYNSPLHF.

This clonotype was seen many times. The genes are TRBV20-1 and TRBJ1-1; the match to TRBD1 covers 9 bases. This CDR3 comprises 13 residues. Germline V gene lookup returns CDR1 DFQATT and CDR2 SNEGSKA (reference sequence). V gave up 6 bases and J gave up 2 bases; unmatched junction bases: 4. This CDR3 is CSARTGANTEAFF. The CDR3 nucleotides are TGCAGTGCCCGGACAGGGGCTAACACTGAAGCTTTCTTT.

The table lists this clonotype with many counts. The rearrangement uses TRBV5-1 and TRBJ1-6, with D possibly being TRBD1 (5 bases). The V gene lost 3 bases and the J gene lost 0 bases, with 13 bases spanning the gap. CDR1 is SGHRS, CDR2 YFSETQ, per germline. The CDR3 loop spans 17 amino acids. The DNA for the CDR3 is TGCGCCAGCAGCTCGGGACTGCTAGACTCCTATAATTCACCCCTCCACTTT. Translation gives CASSSGLLDSYNSPLHF.

The genes are TRBV3-1 and TRBJ2-1; either TRBD1 or TRBD2 may supply D (5 bases each). V was trimmed by 6 bases and J by 5 bases, leaving 14 bases between them. Germline-derived CDR1 and CDR2 are LGHDT and YNNKEL (reference sequence). This CDR3 has 14 residues. CDR3 in DNA: TGTGCCAGCAGACCGAGCCCGGGGCACAATGAGCAGTTCTTC. This encodes CASRPSPGHNEQFF.

CDR3 nucleotide sequence: TGTGCCAGCAGTGATTCACTAGCGGGAAAAAAGAATGAGCAGTTCTTC. Encoded protein: CASSDSLAGKKNEQFF. This chain links TRBV2 with TRBJ2-1, with 10 bases aligning to TRBD2. Germline loops: CDR1 SNHLY, CDR2 FYNNEI. The CDR3 extends over 16 amino acids. Germline trimming cut 3 bases from V and 7 bases from J; bases unmatched to any gene: 9.

This clonotype was recorded a few times. The V call is TRBV27, the J call TRBJ2-3; 10 nucleotides match TRBD2. Germline V gives CDR1 MNHEY, CDR2 SMNVEV (reference sequence). This CDR3 has 13 amino acids. V lost 6 bases, J lost 11 bases, and 8 bases stayed unmatched. CDR3 nucleotide sequence: TGTGCCAGCAGGGGACTAGCGCCCCCAGGGCAGTATTTT. Translated, it gives CASRGLAPPGQYF.